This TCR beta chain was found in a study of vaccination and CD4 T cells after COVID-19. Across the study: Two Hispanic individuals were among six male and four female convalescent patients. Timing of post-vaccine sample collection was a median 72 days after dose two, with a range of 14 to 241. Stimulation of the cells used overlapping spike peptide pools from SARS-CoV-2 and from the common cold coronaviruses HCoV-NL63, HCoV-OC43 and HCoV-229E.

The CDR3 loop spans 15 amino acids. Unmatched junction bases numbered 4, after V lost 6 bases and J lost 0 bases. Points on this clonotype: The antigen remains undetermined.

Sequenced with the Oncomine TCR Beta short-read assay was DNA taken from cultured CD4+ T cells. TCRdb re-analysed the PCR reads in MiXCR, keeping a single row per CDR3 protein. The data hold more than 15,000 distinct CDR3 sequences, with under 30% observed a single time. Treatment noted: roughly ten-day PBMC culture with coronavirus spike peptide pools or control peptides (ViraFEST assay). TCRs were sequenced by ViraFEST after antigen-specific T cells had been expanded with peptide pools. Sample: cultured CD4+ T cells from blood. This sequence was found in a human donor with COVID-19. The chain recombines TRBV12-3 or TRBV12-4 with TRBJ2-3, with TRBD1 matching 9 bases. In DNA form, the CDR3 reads TGTGCCAGCAGCCGGACAGGGGTTAGCACAGATACGCAGTATTTT. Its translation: CASSRTGVSTDTQYF.